This T cell receptor beta chain was identified in a study of cytomegalovirus exposure and HLA in healthy donors. About the study: Samples from HLA-typed donors yielded approximately 80 million unique TCRs in an early data release.

As to this clone: Its specificity is not known.

Findings and caveats of the study: In a later analysis, at a false discovery rate of 0.05, about 17,000 TCR beta sequences matched HLA alleles. In the analysis, some V segments, TRBV6-2 and TRBV6-3 included, were excluded as indistinguishable.

The primer mix had 60 Vbeta and 13 Jbeta primers. Sequencing used immunoSEQ multiplex PCR; TCRdb keeps in-frame clones, though not all of them. The repertoire has about 59,000 clones, 75% to 85% of them found once; the top ten carry around 4.2%. In germline, CDR1 is MDHEN, CDR2 SYDVKM. The V end lost 4 bases, the J end lost 3 bases, and 13 bases lay between the germline ends. The CDR3 consists of 15 residues. The sample comprised PBMCs. The J gene is TRBJ1-5, the V gene TRBV28; D ambiguous. The clonotype originates from a woman aged 40 to 50 in good health and CMV-seronegative. DNA for the CDR3: TGTGCCAGCAGTTCCCGACGGAGGTTCAATCAGCCCCAGCATTTT. Translated: CASSSRRRFNQPQHF.